The rows below give T cell receptor beta chains drawn from one sample of a study of identifying expanded T cells in peripheral blood. Profiled with immunoSEQ multiplex PCR; TCRdb holds only in-frame clones, not every one. The sample contains just under 65,000 clones, more than 70% of which appear only once. Sequencing was carried out using blood. These receptors originate from a person aged 18 to 75 in good health. Each CDR3 is given with its conserved first and last residue. D genes are given only for firm matches. Not every row has a clone size; where given, it reads once, few, many or a size class.

d_gene	j_gene	abundance	v_gene	CDR3aa	CDR3nt
NA	TRBJ2-7	NA	TRBV21-1	CASSKGGWWGSSYEQYF	TGTGCCAGCAGCAAAGGGGGGTGGTGGGGCAGCTCCTACGAGCAGTACTTC
NA	TRBJ2-2	NA	TRBV5-1	CASSRTTRNTGELFF	TGCGCCAGCAGCCGGACGACAAGGAACACCGGGGAGCTGTTTTTT
TRBD1	TRBJ2-1	NA	TRBV5-4	CASSYRQGEVRNEQFF	TGTGCCAGCAGCTATAGACAGGGGGAGGTAAGGAATGAGCAGTTCTTC
NA	TRBJ2-1	NA	TRBV12-5	CASGLYPSYNEQFF	TGTGCTAGTGGTTTGTATCCTTCCTACAATGAGCAGTTCTTC
NA	TRBJ2-1	NA	TRBV7-3	CASSLDGSSYNEQFF	TGTGCCAGCAGCTTAGACGGGAGCTCCTACAATGAGCAGTTCTTC
NA	TRBJ2-7	NA	TRBV28	CASSLGTTEQYF	TGTGCCAGCAGTCTCGGGACGACCGAGCAGTACTTC
TRBD1	TRBJ2-1	once	TRBV6-4	CASSEHNTGGRYNEQFF	TGTGCCAGCAGTGAACACAACACAGGGGGACGATACAATGAGCAGTTCTTC
NA	TRBJ2-6	NA	TRBV2	CASSARPPRDSGANVLTF	TGTGCCAGCAGTGCTCGTCCCCCGAGAGACTCTGGGGCCAACGTCCTGACTTTC
TRBD1	TRBJ1-2	NA	TRBV6-5	CATFEGAYGYTF	TGTGCCACTTTTGAGGGGGCGTATGGCTACACCTTC
NA	TRBJ2-2	NA	TRBV9	CASSVADPLGGELFF	TGTGCCAGCAGCGTAGCGGACCCTCTAGGCGGGGAGCTGTTTTTT
TRBD2	TRBJ2-1	NA	TRBV5-1	CASSLIAGGSYNEQFF	TGCGCCAGCAGCTTGATAGCGGGGGGGTCCTACAATGAGCAGTTCTTC
NA	TRBJ1-2	few	TRBV28	CASSLVPGYGYTF	TGTGCCAGCAGTTTAGTCCCAGGCTATGGCTACACCTTC
TRBD1	TRBJ2-1	NA	TRBV19	CASRTHRGGNEQFF	TGTGCCAGTAGGACTCACAGGGGCGGGAATGAGCAGTTCTTC
TRBD1	TRBJ2-7	few	TRBV10-1	CAERQGRLHEQYF	TGCGCCGAGCGACAGGGGCGACTCCACGAGCAGTACTTC
NA	TRBJ1-1	NA	TRBV7-9	CASSFGRGNTEAFF	TGTGCCAGCAGTTTCGGCAGGGGAAACACTGAAGCTTTCTTT
TRBD1	TRBJ2-7	once	TRBV10-3	CAISRDRDDEQYF	TGTGCCATCAGCAGGGACAGGGACGACGAGCAGTACTTC
TRBD1	TRBJ2-7	NA	TRBV28	CASSLGQGSDEQYF	TGTGCCAGCAGTTTAGGACAGGGTTCCGACGAGCAGTACTTC
TRBD1	TRBJ2-4	NA	TRBV7-2	CASSLRGQAKNIQYF	TGTGCCAGCAGCTTGAGGGGACAGGCCAAAAACATTCAGTACTTC
NA	TRBJ2-7	NA	TRBV12-1	CASNLNSRGQPGNEQYF	TGTGCCAGCAACCTCAATTCGAGAGGACAGCCCGGGAACGAGCAGTACTTC
NA	TRBJ2-3	NA	TRBV14	CASSQVRRSPDTQYF	TGTGCCAGCAGCCAAGTCAGGCGCTCCCCAGATACGCAGTATTTT
NA	TRBJ2-6	NA	TRBV5-1	CASASRGSGANVLTF	TGCGCCAGCGCCTCCCGGGGCTCTGGGGCCAACGTCCTGACTTTC
NA	TRBJ2-5	NA	TRBV19	CASSPLRFGETQYF	TGTGCCAGTAGTCCTCTTCGTTTTGGGGAGACCCAGTACTTC
NA	TRBJ1-1	once	TRBV28	CASSTTPGAEAFF	TGTGCCAGCAGTACGACCCCCGGGGCTGAAGCTTTCTTT
NA	TRBJ2-1	NA	TRBV5-4	CASSLESYNEQFF	TGTGCCAGCAGCTTGGAATCCTACAATGAGCAGTTCTTC
NA	TRBJ2-3	NA	TRBV25-1	CASSSPPGSTDTQYF	TGTGCCAGCAGTTCTCCTCCAGGGAGCACAGATACGCAGTATTTT
TRBD1	TRBJ1-2	NA	TRBV5-6	CASSPLSGGLVYGYTF	TGTGCCAGCAGCCCGCTCTCAGGGGGGCTAGTCTATGGCTACACCTTC
TRBD1	TRBJ2-5	NA	TRBV2	CASSEGQGETQYF	TGTGCCAGCAGTGAAGGACAGGGTGAGACCCAGTACTTC
TRBD1	TRBJ2-1	once	TRBV5-1	CASSPTTGANEQFF	TGCGCCAGCAGCCCCACCACAGGGGCAAATGAGCAGTTCTTC
TRBD2	TRBJ2-7	NA	TRBV7-2	CASSRRGLAGDSYEQYF	TGTGCCAGCAGCCGCCGGGGACTAGCGGGGGACTCCTACGAGCAGTACTTC
NA	TRBJ2-4	once	TRBV6-5	CASSYSGGVQNIQYF	TGTGCCAGCAGTTACTCTGGCGGAGTTCAAAACATTCAGTACTTC
TRBD2	TRBJ2-3	NA	TRBV4-2	CASSHGLAGGPGTDTQYF	TGTGCCAGCAGCCATGGACTAGCGGGGGGGCCGGGCACAGATACGCAGTATTTT
TRBD1	TRBJ2-2	NA	TRBV4-1	CASSQIPGQGANTGELFF	TGCGCCAGCAGCCAGATCCCGGGACAGGGGGCGAACACCGGGGAGCTGTTTTTT
TRBD1	TRBJ1-1	few	TRBV18	CASSQGQGTEAFF	TGTGCCAGCTCCCAAGGACAGGGGACTGAAGCTTTCTTT
NA	TRBJ1-1	NA	TRBV6-5	CASSYSIAAEAFF	TGTGCCAGCAGTTACTCAATTGCTGCCGAAGCTTTCTTT
TRBD1	TRBJ2-5	once	TRBV5-4	CASSLTGTGPQKETQYF	TGTGCCAGCAGCTTGACCGGGACAGGTCCCCAAAAGGAGACCCAGTACTTC
NA	TRBJ1-4	once	TRBV7-9	CASTPRDATNEKLFF	TGTGCCAGCACACCCCGGGACGCAACTAATGAAAAACTGTTTTTT
TRBD1	TRBJ2-5	NA	TRBV19	CASRRQGAGETQYF	TGTGCCAGTAGGAGACAGGGGGCCGGGGAGACCCAGTACTTC
NA	TRBJ2-7	NA	TRBV6-6	CASSYGVTGEQYF	TGTGCCAGCAGTTACGGGGTGACAGGCGAGCAGTACTTC
TRBD2	TRBJ2-3	NA	TRBV7-2	CASSLGLAAVHTQYF	TGTGCCAGCAGCCTTGGACTAGCGGCCGTTCATACGCAGTATTTT
TRBD2	TRBJ2-2	once	TRBV5-1	CASSPLTSGDTGELFF	TGCGCCAGCAGCCCTCTTACTAGCGGGGACACCGGGGAGCTGTTTTTT
NA	TRBJ1-1	NA	TRBV5-4	CASSQSGAEAFF	TGTGCCAGCAGCCAATCAGGGGCAGAAGCTTTCTTT
NA	TRBJ2-3	NA	TRBV10-1	CASSRDTLSTDTQYF	TGCGCCAGCAGTAGGGACACGCTTAGCACAGATACGCAGTATTTT
TRBD1	TRBJ2-1	NA	TRBV6-5	CASSPTWDREQFF	TGTGCCAGCAGTCCGACCTGGGACAGGGAGCAGTTCTTC
NA	TRBJ2-1	NA	TRBV14	CASSLVASSSYNEQFF	TGTGCCAGCAGCCTCGTAGCAAGTAGCTCCTACAATGAGCAGTTCTTC
NA	TRBJ2-7	NA	TRBV6-5	CASSYGDPREQYF	TGTGCCAGCAGTTACGGGGACCCTAGGGAGCAGTACTTC
NA	TRBJ1-3	NA	TRBV28	CASSLQGRTGPGNTIYF	TGTGCCAGCAGTTTACAAGGGCGCACGGGCCCTGGAAACACCATATATTTT
NA	TRBJ2-1	once	TRBV5-6	CASNNRAIYNEQFF	TGTGCCAGCAACAACCGGGCTATATACAATGAGCAGTTCTTC
NA	TRBJ2-6	few	TRBV5-6	CASSPEGNSGANVLTF	TGTGCCAGCAGTCCGGAGGGGAACTCTGGGGCCAACGTCCTGACTTTC
NA	TRBJ1-5	NA	TRBV23-1	CASPEGGSNQPQHF	TGCGCCAGCCCCGAGGGGGGGAGCAATCAGCCCCAGCATTTT
NA	TRBJ1-5	few	TRBV27	CASSPRYSNQPQHF	TGTGCCAGCAGTCCCCGTTATAGCAATCAGCCCCAGCATTTT
TRBD2	TRBJ2-3	NA	TRBV6-4	CASSYSKAGGTDTQYF	TGTGCCAGCAGTTACTCGAAGGCGGGGGGCACAGATACGCAGTATTTT
TRBD1	TRBJ2-7	NA	TRBV7-2	CASSSPGTATYEQYF	TGTGCCAGCAGCTCGCCCGGGACAGCGACCTACGAGCAGTACTTC
TRBD2	TRBJ2-2	NA	TRBV5-1	CASSLGLDTGELFF	TGCGCCAGCAGCCTCGGACTAGACACCGGGGAGCTGTTTTTT
TRBD1	TRBJ2-3	NA	TRBV15	CATSRDPGQGSDTQYF	TGTGCCACCAGCAGAGACCCGGGACAGGGGTCAGATACGCAGTATTTT
TRBD2	TRBJ2-5	NA	TRBV9	CASSVDVAGGQETQYF	TGTGCCAGCAGCGTAGATGTAGCGGGGGGCCAAGAGACCCAGTACTTC
NA	TRBJ1-5	NA	TRBV21-1	CATNSSGQGSNQPQHF	TGTGCCACTAACTCCTCGGGACAGGGGAGCAATCAGCCCCAGCATTTT
NA	TRBJ2-7	NA	TRBV4-2	CASSQDESSYEQYF	TGTGCCAGCAGCCAAGATGAGTCGTCCTACGAGCAGTACTTC
NA	TRBJ2-7	few	TRBV5-1	CASSLSEGYEQYF	TGCGCCAGCAGCTTGTCCGAGGGGTACGAGCAGTACTTC